The clone carrying this TCR beta chain has just a few counts. The entry originates in a study of blood T cells in healthy people across ages. Primed by a sample-barcoded 5' primer and a J-beta primer mix, a second PCR proceeded for roughly 6 to 12 cycles. TCRdb processed the 5' RACE reads anew with MiXCR; each CDR3 protein has one entry. The table lists hundreds of thousands of distinct CDR3 sequences, approximately 47% of them singletons. The CDR3 has 16 amino acids. J was trimmed by 4 bases and V by 5 bases; bases with no gene match: 12. Germline CDR1 SGHTA, CDR2 FQGNSA. The origin of this receptor is a man aged 55 to 69 in good health. Sequenced input: blood. The chain is built from TRBV7-2 and TRBJ2-3; 7 positions match TRBD2. CDR3 sequence (DNA): TGTGCCAGCAGCCCACGCAGGTCGGGAGGCGCAGATACGCAGTATTTT. Encoded protein: CASSPRRSGGADTQYF.